These T cell receptor beta chains were read from a single sample in a study of OX40 agonist ivuxolimab in advanced cancers. Generated by immunoSEQ multiplex PCR, the TCRdb table keeps only in-frame clones and is missing some. The sample contains tens of thousands of clones, approximately 88% of which appear only once. The specimen was CD4+ or CD8+ T cells sorted from blood, collected in a trial of the OX40 agonist ivuxolimab. These receptors originate from an adult with an advanced solid tumor such as melanoma, head and neck, liver or kidney cancer. The CDR3 runs from the conserved cysteine through the conserved F or W. The order of the fields is clone size, V gene, J gene, D gene, CDR3 DNA, CDR3 protein. The D gene is left open where the match is weak. Clone size is given for some rows only: seen once, a few or many times, or a class if the clone is expanded.

NA	TRBV7-9	TRBJ2-2	NA	TGTGCCAGCACCAGGGGGAACACCGGGGAGCTGTTTTTT	CASTRGNTGELFF
NA	TRBV7-2	TRBJ2-7	TRBD1	TGTGCCAGCAGCTTAAACAGGGGCGACGACGAGCAGTACTTC	CASSLNRGDDEQYF
NA	TRBV19	TRBJ2-6	NA	TGTGCCAGTGCTACAGGGTCCGGGGCCAACGTCCTGACTTTC	CASATGSGANVLTF
NA	TRBV7-2	TRBJ2-3	TRBD2	TGTGCCAGCAGCCCTAGCGGCCCTTACACAGATACGCAGTATTTT	CASSPSGPYTDTQYF
NA	TRBV5-1	TRBJ2-5	NA	TGCGCCAGTTGGCGCACCCAAGAGACCCAGTACTTC	CASWRTQETQYF
NA	TRBV28	TRBJ1-2	NA	TGTGCCAGCAGTTTACCGGGGGCTTTGCGCAGTGGCTACACCTTC	CASSLPGALRSGYTF
NA	TRBV7-2	TRBJ2-6	NA	TGTGCCAGCAGCCCCCAGGGGGGGGCTTGGGGCTCTGGGGCCAACGTCCTGACTTTC	CASSPQGGAWGSGANVLTF
few	TRBV6-6	TRBJ2-7	NA	TGTGCCAGCAGTTACGAGAGACCCTACGAGCAGTACTTC	CASSYERPYEQYF
NA	TRBV6-5	TRBJ2-7	NA	TGTGCCAGCAGTCGGGGGTTCTGGTACGAGCAGTACTTC	CASSRGFWYEQYF
NA	TRBV5-8	TRBJ2-1	NA	TGTGCCAGCAGCCCTGATCCGGGACGCGCCCATGAGCAGTTCTTC	CASSPDPGRAHEQFF
NA	TRBV28	TRBJ2-7	TRBD2	TGTGCCAGCAGTTTAGGTAGCGGGGTTGGGGAGCAGTACTTC	CASSLGSGVGEQYF
NA	TRBV28	TRBJ2-3	NA	TGTGCCAGCAGTGTAGGGGGAGTAATCACAGATACGCAGTATTTT	CASSVGGVITDTQYF
NA	TRBV7-2	TRBJ2-5	NA	TGTGCCAGCAGCTTTGGAGGGCAGGAGCGAGAGACCCAGTACTTC	CASSFGGQERETQYF
NA	TRBV21-1	TRBJ2-5	NA	TGTGCCAGCAGCGCCACTAGTGAGGCCGAAGAGACCCAGTACTTC	CASSATSEAEETQYF
NA	TRBV7-2	TRBJ2-7	TRBD1	TGTGCCAGCAGCCTCGAGGGACAGGGGTGGTACGAGCAGTACTTC	CASSLEGQGWYEQYF
NA	TRBV5-1	TRBJ1-1	TRBD1	TGCGCCAGCAGCTATACCGACAGGGAAACTGAAGCTTTCTTT	CASSYTDRETEAFF
NA	TRBV28	TRBJ2-7	NA	TGTGCCAGCATCCGCTCGCCGGACTCCTACGAGCAGTACTTC	CASIRSPDSYEQYF
NA	TRBV5-1	TRBJ2-3	NA	TGCGCCAGCGCCTTGAGGGGCCGGAGCACAGATACGCAGTATTTT	CASALRGRSTDTQYF
NA	TRBV19	TRBJ2-1	TRBD2	TGTGCCAGTAGCAAGTGGGGACTAGGGGGAAGGTCCTACAATGAGCAGTTCTTC	CASSKWGLGGRSYNEQFF
NA	TRBV10-1	TRBJ2-7	TRBD2	TGCGCCAGCAGTGATATGACTAGCGGGAGGGTGTACGAGCAGTACTTC	CASSDMTSGRVYEQYF
few	TRBV5-4	TRBJ2-1	TRBD2	TGTGCCAGCAGCCTTAACCTAGCGGCCAGCTCCTACAATGAGCAGTTCTTC	CASSLNLAASSYNEQFF
NA	TRBV6-1	TRBJ2-3	NA	TGTGCCAGCAAGTTCACAGATACGCAGTATTTT	CASKFTDTQYF
NA	TRBV28	TRBJ1-6	TRBD1	TGTGCCAGCAGGGCGGGACAGGGGGATAATTCACCCCTCCACTTT	CASRAGQGDNSPLHF
few	TRBV30	TRBJ1-1	NA	TGTGCCTGGCAGAGGGGAGTGAACACTGAAGCTTTCTTT	CAWQRGVNTEAFF
NA	TRBV6-6	TRBJ1-2	NA	TGTGCCAGCAGAAGAGGACAGAACAACTATGGCTACACCTTC	CASRRGQNNYGYTF
NA	TRBV7-9	TRBJ2-1	NA	TGTGCCAGTACCGCTGGGGTTCCCAACAATGAGCAGTTCTTC	CASTAGVPNNEQFF
NA	TRBV2	TRBJ2-7	NA	TGTGCCAGCAGCCAAGACCAGACAGGATCCGAGCAGTACTTC	CASSQDQTGSEQYF
NA	TRBV30	TRBJ1-6	TRBD1	TGTGCCTGGGGACGGGACAGGGTTACATCCGGGAATTCACCCCTCCACTTT	CAWGRDRVTSGNSPLHF
NA	TRBV6-4	TRBJ2-1	NA	TGTGCCAGCAGCCCATTACGTGGGCAGTTCTTC	CASSPLRGQFF
NA	TRBV5-1	TRBJ2-1	TRBD1	TGCGCCAGCGCCCCGGACGGATTACAGGGGAGAAGTGAGCAGTTCTTC	CASAPDGLQGRSEQFF
once	TRBV20-1	TRBJ1-4	NA	TGCAGTGCCGCTAGTGAAAAACTGTTTTTT	CSAASEKLFF
NA	TRBV6-4	TRBJ2-6	NA	TGTGCCAGCAGTTCAGGTGGAGGGGCCAACGTCCTGACTTTC	CASSSGGGANVLTF
NA	TRBV7-7	TRBJ2-1	NA	TGTGCTAGCAGCTTAGGCCCCGGACTTAGCTCCTACAATGAGCAGTTCTTC	CASSLGPGLSSYNEQFF
NA	TRBV19	TRBJ2-3	NA	TGTGCCGTAAAGCCACCAGCCACAGATACGCAGTATTTT	CAVKPPATDTQYF
NA	TRBV6-5	TRBJ1-1	TRBD1	TGTGCCAGCAGTTCCGGCAGGGGGCGGACTGAAGCTTTCTTT	CASSSGRGRTEAFF
NA	TRBV6-1	TRBJ1-3	NA	TGTGCCAGCAGTGAACGGGGAGGTCCGGGAAACACCATATATTTT	CASSERGGPGNTIYF
NA	TRBV11-2	TRBJ2-1	NA	TGTGCCAGCAGCCTTGGACTCTCCTACAATGAGCAGTTCTTC	CASSLGLSYNEQFF
NA	TRBV19	TRBJ2-7	NA	TGTGCCAGTAGTCCTAGGGCCACACTATACGAGCAGTACTTC	CASSPRATLYEQYF
NA	TRBV28	TRBJ2-5	TRBD1	TGTGCCAGCAGCCCAGACCTACAGGGGGTGGTAAGGGAGACCCAGTACTTC	CASSPDLQGVVRETQYF
NA	TRBV28	TRBJ1-2	NA	TGTGCCAGCACCCCTGGGGGTCGCAGGGGCTACACCTTC	CASTPGGRRGYTF
NA	TRBV2	TRBJ1-1	TRBD1	TGTGCCAGCAGGGGGCAGGGGGGGGTCACTGAAGCTTTCTTT	CASRGQGGVTEAFF
NA	TRBV27	TRBJ2-1	TRBD2	TGTGCCAGCAAGGGACTAGCGGGAGGTGAGCAGTTCTTC	CASKGLAGGEQFF